The T cell receptor (beta chain) described here comes from a study of shared clonotypes between healthy human individuals. Study in general: There were three CD4 naive, three CD4 memory, two CD8 naive and one CD8 memory plates per donor.

The germline CDR1 and CDR2 sequences are SEHNR and FQNEAQ (reference sequence). The CDR3 consists of 14 residues. V was clipped by 5 bases and J by 0 bases, with 9 bases between them. For every subset, genomic DNA was evenly distributed across several immunoSEQ plates. Replicate PCRs from sorted subsets contained around 200 ng DNA, which is some 32,000 T cell genomes. Clones were sequenced by immunoSEQ multiplex PCR, and TCRdb holds only the in-frame ones, with some missing. Among millions of clones listed, approximately 94% were seen once. Naive CD8 populations comprised CD45RO-negative cells positively selected for CCR7, excluding terminally differentiated effector memory CD45RA+ cells.

This rearrangement joins TRBV7-9 to TRBJ2-3, with D unresolved. The clonotype was recovered from a man aged 18-30 years in good health. The sample comprised naive CD8+ T cells sorted from blood. The CDR3 DNA follows: TGTGCCAGCAGCGGTGGACCAAGCACAGATACGCAGTATTTT. Translated, it gives CASSGGPSTDTQYF.